This TCR beta chain was obtained from a study of siplizumab effects on memory and regulatory T cells. Details on this clone: Its antigen is currently unknown.

The method was immunoSEQ multiplex PCR; TCRdb's version includes in-frame clones alone and lacks a portion of them. Of over 70,000 clones detected, 85% to 90% appear once; the ten largest clones hold more than 14%. With V trimmed by 3 bases and J by 4 bases, 7 bases remained unmatched. The CDR3 sequence is 15 residues long. The germline gives CDR1 MDHEN, CDR2 SYDVKM. Study observations and caveats: Naive or memory phenotype was unassignable for roughly 75-95% of proliferating CD4+ or CD8+ clones. Siplizumab significantly brought down the alloreactive sequences that trace back to unstimulated CD4+ memory cells. In controls, 26.9% of mappable alloreactive CD4+ clones were Treg-derived on average, versus roughly 63% with siplizumab.

The clonotype was recovered from a human donor in good health. The genes are TRBV28 and TRBJ2-5; 8 bases fit TRBD2. Sequencing used CD4+ T cells sorted from blood. The chain's CDR3 is CASSFAGGLRETQYF. In nucleotides, the CDR3 is TGTGCCAGCAGTTTTGCGGGGGGCTTGAGAGAGACCCAGTACTTC.